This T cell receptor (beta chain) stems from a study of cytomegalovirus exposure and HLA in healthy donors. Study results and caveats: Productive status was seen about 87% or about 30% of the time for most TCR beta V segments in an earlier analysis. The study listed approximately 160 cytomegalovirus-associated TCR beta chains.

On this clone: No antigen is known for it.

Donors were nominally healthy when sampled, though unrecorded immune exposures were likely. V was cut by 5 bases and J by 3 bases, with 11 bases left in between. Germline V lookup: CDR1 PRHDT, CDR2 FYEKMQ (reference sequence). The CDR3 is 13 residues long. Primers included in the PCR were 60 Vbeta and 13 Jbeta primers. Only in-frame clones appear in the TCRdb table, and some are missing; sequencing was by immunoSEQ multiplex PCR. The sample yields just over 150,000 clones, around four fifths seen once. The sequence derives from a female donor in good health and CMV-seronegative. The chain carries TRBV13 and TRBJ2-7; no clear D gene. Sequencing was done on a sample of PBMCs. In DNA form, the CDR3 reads TGTGCCAGCAGCGCAGGAACTTTCTACGAGCAGTACTTC. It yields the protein CASSAGTFYEQYF. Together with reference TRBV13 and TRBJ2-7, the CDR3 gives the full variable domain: AAGVIQSPRHLIKEKRETATLKCYPIPRHDTVYWYQQGPGQDPQFLISFYEKMQSDKGSIPDRFSAQQFSDYHSELNMSSLELGDSALYFCASSAGTFYEQYFGPGTRLTVT.